These 15 T cell receptor beta chains originate from one sample sequenced in a study of identical twins. MiXCR was run by TCRdb on the 5' RACE reads, yielding one entry per CDR3 protein. The sample lists 1.5 million to 2 million distinct CDR3 sequences, about 31% occurring once. Sequenced material: cord blood. These TCRs come from a newborn girl in good health.

The V call is TRBV29-1, the J call TRBJ2-7, with D unclear. Trimming cost V 4 bases and J 5 bases, with 12 bases left between them. Germline lookup yields CDR1 SQVTM and CDR2 ANQGSEA. This CDR3 spans 12 amino acids. This CDR3 reads CSVAPTVDEQYF. The CDR3 bases are TGCAGCGTTGCACCAACGGTCGACGAGCAGTACTTC.

This clonotype showed up just a few times. The V call is TRBV7-2, the J call TRBJ2-7, with 11 nucleotides matching TRBD2. V dropped 4 bases and J dropped 4; count of bases not matched to a gene: 6. CDR3 length: 15 amino acids. CDR1 and CDR2 from the germline V gene are SGHTA and FQGNSA. CDR3 DNA sequence: TGTGCCAGCAGCTGGACGGTAGCGGGAGGGTACGAGCAGTACTTC. This translates into CASSWTVAGGYEQYF.

This clonotype has a handful of counts. The chain combines TRBV5-1 with TRBJ2-5; 7 nucleotides align to TRBD1. V shed 4 bases, J shed 3 bases, and the junction held 12 bases outside the gene matches. Germline V gene lookup returns CDR1 SGHRS and CDR2 YFSETQ. This CDR3 contains 16 residues. The CDR3 protein is CASSQETGLGEETQYF. The CDR3 nucleotides are TGCGCCAGCAGCCAGGAGACAGGGTTGGGCGAAGAGACCCAGTACTTC.

The genes are TRBV20-1 and TRBJ2-1; 9 bases map to TRBD2. The J call may be mistaken, given a closer DNA end match to TRBJ2-7. Germline V CDR1 and CDR2: DFQATT, SNEGSKA (reference sequence). The CDR3 runs 18 residues. The CDR3 is CSAPPGLAAASSYNEQYF. Written as DNA, the CDR3 is TGCAGTGCTCCGCCGGGACTAGCAGCAGCGAGCTCCTACAATGAGCAGTACTTC.

The V gene is TRBV20-1, the J gene TRBJ2-5; D perhaps matches TRBD2 (5 bases). The last part of the DNA fits TRBJ2-7 better; the J call may be wrong. This CDR3 contains 15 residues. Germline V gives CDR1 DFQATT, CDR2 SNEGSKA (reference sequence). CDR3 sequence: CSASLSFHRGLEQYF. The DNA of the CDR3 is TGCAGTGCTAGCCTCTCCTTCCACAGAGGACTCGAGCAGTACTTC.

The chain recombines TRBV1 with TRBJ1-3. TRBV1 is a pseudogene segment. CDR3 length: 12 amino acids. CDR3 nucleotides: TGCACCAACGATCAGGCCGGAAACACCATATATTTT. It codes for CTNDQAGNTIYF.

The chain is built from TRBV29-1 and TRBJ2-3; D is possibly TRBD1 (6 bases). Trimming took 6 bases from V and 4 from J, leaving 11 bases between them. Germline V gene lookup returns CDR1 SQVTM and CDR2 ANQGSEA. The CDR3 contains 12 residues. CDR3 DNA sequence: TGCAGCGTGTACAGGGCCCCAGATACGCAGTATTTT. This encodes CSVYRAPDTQYF.

This clonotype was recorded a few times. This chain connects TRBV5-1 to TRBJ1-1; the D gene is possibly TRBD1 (5 bases). V shed 7 bases and J shed 1 base, with 14 bases lying between them. CDR1 and CDR2 (germline): SGHRS, YFSETQ. The CDR3 has 14 amino acids. DNA for the CDR3: TGCGCCAGCGGCCAGGGTTCTCCGAACACTGAAGCTTTCTTT. Translated, it gives CASGQGSPNTEAFF. The full variable domain, its missing parts supplied by reference TRBV5-1 and TRBJ1-1, is KAGVTQTPRYLIKTRGQQVTLSCSPISGHRSVSWYQQTPGQGLQFLFEYFSETQRNKGNFPGRFSGRQFSNSRSEMNVSTLELGDSALYLCASGQGSPNTEAFFGQGTRLTVV.

CDR3 DNA: TGCGCGGGCCTCGAAGGCAATGAGCAGTTCTTC. It codes for CAGLEGNEQFF. V usage is TRBV20-1 and J usage is TRBJ2-1, with D tentatively TRBD2 (5 bases). This CDR3 is 11 amino acids long. Germline V CDR1 and CDR2: DFQATT, SNEGSKA (reference sequence).

The chain has TRBV5-5 and TRBJ2-3; 9 nucleotides match TRBD2. The germline V gene has CDR1 SGHKS and CDR2 YYEKEE (reference sequence). V trimming: 1 base; J trimming: 0 bases; junction bases outside the gene matches: 3. The CDR3 totals 16 residues. The CDR3 nucleotides read TGTGCCAGCAGCTTGACTAGCGGGTTAAGCACAGATACGCAGTATTTT. Encoded protein: CASSLTSGLSTDTQYF. Full variable domain (missing parts from reference TRBV5-5 and TRBJ2-3): DAGVTQSPTHLIKTRGQQVTLRCSPISGHKSVSWYQQVLGQGPQFIFQYYEKEERGRGNFPDRFSARQFPNYSSELNVNALLLGDSALYLCASSLTSGLSTDTQYFGPGTRLTVL.

This clonotype was counted a few times. The genes are TRBV7-9 and TRBJ2-7; D call uncertain. Germline V gene sequence: CDR1 SEHNR, CDR2 FQNEAQ (reference sequence). The CDR3 has 14 amino acids. Trimming took off 1 base at V and 2 bases at J, with 9 bases between the two ends. CDR3: CASSLEQPTYEQYF. In nucleotides, the CDR3 is TGTGCCAGCAGCTTAGAACAGCCCACCTACGAGCAGTACTTC.

V gene TRBV7-2 combines with J gene TRBJ1-2; 8 bases are shared with TRBD1. The V segment lost 1 base and the J segment 8 bases; nucleotides outside the gene matches: 9. The CDR3 length is 15 residues. Germline V gives CDR1 SGHTA, CDR2 FQGNSA. CDR3 DNA sequence: TGTGCCAGCAGCTTAGGCGAGACAGGGGCTATGGGCTACACCTTC. It specifies CASSLGETGAMGYTF.

This clonotype was recorded a few times. The J gene is TRBJ2-1, the V gene TRBV27; 10 nucleotides align to TRBD1. Germline trimming cut 0 bases from V and 6 bases from J; bases unmatched to any gene: 8. The CDR3 is 17 amino acids. CDR1 and CDR2 (germline): MNHEY, SMNVEV (reference sequence). In DNA, the CDR3 is TGTGCCAGCAGTTTATCGGTCCGACGGACAGGGGGCAATGAGCAGTTCTTC. It encodes CASSLSVRRTGGNEQFF.

This clonotype was counted only a few times. The chain uses TRBV5-1 and TRBJ2-3, with a possible D match to TRBD2 (5 bases). From germline, CDR1 is SGHRS and CDR2 YFSETQ. The CDR3 is 15 amino acids. V lost 0 bases to trimming and J lost 7 bases, with 15 bases between them. This chain's CDR3 is CASSLAGSTGNTQYF. The CDR3 nucleotides read TGCGCCAGCAGCTTGGCGGGGTCCACGGGAAATACGCAGTATTTT.

This chain joins TRBV27 and TRBJ2-2; D is unclear. V lost 5 bases, J lost 8 bases, and 15 bases lay in between. Per the germline V gene, CDR1 is MNHEY and CDR2 is SMNVEV (reference sequence). This CDR3 region has 14 residues. The CDR3 is CASSPPPGPGELFF. For the CDR3, the DNA is TGTGCCAGCAGTCCCCCCCCTGGCCCGGGGGAGCTGTTTTTT.